This T cell receptor (beta chain) was documented in a study of sequential checkpoint blockade in melanoma. The overall study: First-line arms were nivolumab then ipilimumab, or the reverse, randomized 1:1. Maintenance nivolumab came after either treatment sequence.

As for treatment: randomized to nivolumab then ipilimumab (arm A) or the reverse (arm B). The V gene's germline CDR1 is SGDLS and CDR2 YYNGEE. The ends were cut back, 0 bases at V and 3 bases at J, with 13 bases in the middle. The CDR3 has 15 amino acids. Here immunoSEQ multiplex PCR was the method, and the copy in TCRdb shows in-frame clones only, minus some. Of about 11,000 clones in the sample, 60% to 80% are singletons; the top ten hold around 30%. Sample: CD8+ T cells sorted from blood (inferred from file names), taken from a patient given nivolumab and ipilimumab in sequence. This clonotype was sampled from a human donor with melanoma. V and J are TRBV9 and TRBJ2-7; D possibly corresponds to TRBD2 (5 bases). CDR3 residues: CASSVDPGMYYEQYF. The CDR3 DNA follows: TGTGCCAGCAGCGTAGATCCGGGGATGTACTACGAGCAGTACTTC.